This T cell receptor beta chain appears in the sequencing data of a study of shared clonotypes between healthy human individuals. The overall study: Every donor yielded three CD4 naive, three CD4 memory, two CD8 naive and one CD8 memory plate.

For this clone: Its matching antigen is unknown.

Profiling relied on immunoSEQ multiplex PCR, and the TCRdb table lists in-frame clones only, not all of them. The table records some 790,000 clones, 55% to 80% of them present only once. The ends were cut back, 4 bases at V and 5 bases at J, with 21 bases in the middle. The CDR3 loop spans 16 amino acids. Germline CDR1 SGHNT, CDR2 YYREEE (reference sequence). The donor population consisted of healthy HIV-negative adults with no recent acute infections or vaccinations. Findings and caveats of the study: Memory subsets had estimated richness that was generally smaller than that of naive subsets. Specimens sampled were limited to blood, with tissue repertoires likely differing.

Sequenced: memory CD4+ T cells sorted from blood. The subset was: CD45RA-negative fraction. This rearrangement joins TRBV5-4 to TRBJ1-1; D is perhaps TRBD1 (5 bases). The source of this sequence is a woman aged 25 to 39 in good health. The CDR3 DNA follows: TGTGCCAGCAGCAGGGCTGTTCAGGGTTTGGGGACTGAAGCTTTCTTT. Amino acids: CASSRAVQGLGTEAFF.